This T cell receptor (beta chain) is from a study of cytomegalovirus exposure and HLA in healthy donors. At the level of the study: Among around 400 genotyped donors, 80% to 90% fell in the Caucasian-associated ancestry cluster. Study-wide results and limits: High sensitivity and specificity were reportedly achieved when the classifier diagnosed cytomegalovirus status. In a later analysis, V- and J-gene trimming of beta chains associated with a DCLRE1C missense variant, replicated independently. The study recorded about 150 TCR beta chains that were cytomegalovirus-associated.

As regards this clone: Its antigen remains unknown. Compared with germline, one end of the junction differs, possibly owing to a read error.

The CDR3 length is 15 residues. The germline CDR1 and CDR2 sequences are MNHNS and SASEGT. PCR amplification relied on 60 Vbeta primers (plus 13 Jbeta primers). Method: immunoSEQ multiplex PCR; TCRdb's copy keeps in-frame clones and lacks some. Of roughly 170,000 clones listed, roughly 71% were seen once; the top ten hold more than 1.3%. The sequencing input was PBMCs. The V gene is TRBV6-1, the J gene TRBJ2-5; TRBD1 matches 7 bases. The sequence was obtained from a girl under 18 in good health and CMV-seronegative. The CDR3 DNA follows: TGTGCCAGCAGTTCTCAAACGACAGGGTCTACACTGCTCCACTTC. This translates into CASSSQTTGSTLLHF.